A single sample gave rise to the 26 T cell receptor beta chains below, sequenced in a study of human T cells and chemical hapten exposure (dated by TCRdb to about 2021). Explained via the paper, the time point label denotes: pre-sensitization, week 0. This specimen's treatment or condition label, interpreted: therapeutic diphenylcyclopropenone sensitization with weekly scalp DPC. Library method: RACE. Sequencing used a NextSeq 500. In-frame beta chains were kept once TCRdb had trimmed the public reads at Q25 with fastp and called clones with MiXCR. CDR3 protein duplicates are merged, each entry listing the most common genes and DNA. The sample table holds 150,000 to 200,000 distinct CDR3 sequences, of which nearly 30% were seen once. The ten largest clonotypes hold roughly 3% of the sample. Here the sequenced sample was whole blood, taken in connection with sensitization to the hapten diphenylcyclopropenone (DPC). These TCRs come from a woman between 25 and 40 years old with alopecia areata. Some clones in this sample may be carry-over from other donors' samples.

The chain couples TRBV27 to TRBJ1-3, with 9 positions matching TRBD1. Germline V gene sequence: CDR1 MNHEY, CDR2 SMNVEV (reference sequence). This CDR3 is 19 amino acids long. After removal of 4 bases from V and 0 bases from J, the junction contained 13 bases not matched to a gene. In nucleotides, the CDR3 is TGTGCCAGCAGTTCCCAGTATTGGGGACAGGGTTTCTCTGGAAACACCATATATTTT. Residues: CASSSQYWGQGFSGNTIYF.

This clonotype was seen only a few times. The genes are TRBV20-1 and TRBJ2-7; D unresolved. V shed 3 bases and J shed 3 bases, with 6 bases lying between them. The CDR3 extends over 11 amino acids. Per germline, CDR1 DFQATT and CDR2 SNEGSKA (reference sequence). The CDR3 DNA follows: TGCAGTGCTAGTTTTCGCTACGAGCAGTACTTC. It encodes CSASFRYEQYF.

This clonotype has more than one count but fewer than ten. The rearrangement uses TRBV12-3 or TRBV12-4 and TRBJ2-3; possibly TRBD2 for D (5 bases). V was shortened by 5 bases and J by 2 bases, with 8 bases between the two germline ends. The CDR3 has 13 amino acids. CDR3 DNA: TGTGCCAGCAGTCCCGGACTCACAGATACGCAGTATTTT. Protein sequence: CASSPGLTDTQYF.

The chain joins TRBV7-2 to TRBJ1-6; D remains unclear. The germline V gene has CDR1 SGHTA and CDR2 FQGNSA. The CDR3 contains 12 residues. Trimming stripped 5 bases from V and 14 bases from J, with 13 bases between. CDR3 amino acids: CASSLDLGTLHF. In DNA form, the CDR3 reads TGTGCCAGCAGCCTGGACCTTGGGACCCTCCACTTT.

This clonotype was counted ten times or more. The chain carries TRBV9 and TRBJ1-1; the match to TRBD1 covers 7 bases. The V gene's germline CDR1 is SGDLS and CDR2 YYNGEE. V dropped 4 bases and J dropped 2; count of bases not matched to a gene: 5. There are 14 residues in the CDR3. The CDR3 sequence: CASSPRQGNTEAFF. The CDR3 DNA follows: TGTGCCAGCAGCCCCCGACAGGGTAACACTGAAGCTTTCTTT.

This clonotype was counted only a few times. J is TRBJ2-2 and V is TRBV28; possibly TRBD1 for D (5 bases). The CDR3 length is 15 residues. V lost 5 bases, J lost 0 bases, and 10 bases lay in between. The germline gives CDR1 MDHEN, CDR2 SYDVKM. The DNA of the CDR3 is TGTGCCAGCAGTACAGGAGTAACGAACACCGGGGAGCTGTTTTTT. It yields the protein CASSTGVTNTGELFF.

This clonotype was observed a few times. The genes are TRBV2 and TRBJ1-5; TRBD1 matches 9 bases. CDR3 length equals 15 residues. Germline values: CDR1 SNHLY, CDR2 FYNNEI. The ends lost 4 bases at V and 3 bases at J; junction bases unmatched: 4. The CDR3 spells CASSVGTGTNQPQHF. In DNA form, the CDR3 reads TGTGCCAGCAGTGTCGGGACAGGGACCAATCAGCCCCAGCATTTT.

In this sample, this clonotype turned up a few times. The chain has TRBV28 and TRBJ2-7; a weak D match, TRBD1 (5 bases). The germline V and J ends were trimmed by 6 bases and 3 bases, with 18 bases remaining between them. Germline CDR1 is MDHEN and CDR2 is SYDVKM. This CDR3 is 15 amino acids long. CDR3: CASSRQFPGFYEQYF. DNA for the CDR3: TGTGCCAGCAGCCGACAGTTTCCGGGTTTCTACGAGCAGTACTTC.

This clonotype was recorded a few times. The chain combines TRBV10-3 with TRBJ2-7; TRBD1 matches 9 bases. V lost 6 bases and J lost 7; bases outside the gene matches: 10. CDR3 length: 14 amino acids. Per the germline V gene, CDR1 is ENHRY and CDR2 is SYGVKD. In DNA form, the CDR3 reads TGTGCCATCAGCGCCGGGACAGGGACCTGGGAGCAGTACTTC. This encodes CAISAGTGTWEQYF.

In its sample, this clonotype was seen a few times. V is TRBV20-1 and J is TRBJ2-1; TRBD2 matches at 8 bases. The length of the CDR3 is 14 residues. Per the germline V gene, CDR1 is DFQATT and CDR2 is SNEGSKA (reference sequence). After removal of 3 bases from V and 3 bases from J, the junction contained 4 bases not matched to a gene. The CDR3 reads CSASPSGSYNEQFF. CDR3 in DNA: TGCAGTGCTAGTCCCAGCGGGAGCTACAATGAGCAGTTCTTC.

The chain recombines TRBV28 with TRBJ2-1, with 8 bases identical to TRBD2. This CDR3 has 15 residues. J gave up 6 bases and V 3 bases, and 7 bases lay outside the gene matches. Per the germline V gene, CDR1 is MDHEN and CDR2 is SYDVKM. CDR3 sequence reads: CASSLHGGAVNEQFF. The CDR3 bases are TGTGCCAGCAGTTTGCACGGGGGGGCGGTCAATGAGCAGTTCTTC.

The V call is TRBV9, the J call TRBJ1-4; 9 nucleotides line up with TRBD1. The CDR3 totals 15 residues. The junction had 4 bases not matched to a gene; V was cut back by 4 bases and J by 3 bases. The germline CDR1 and CDR2 sequences are SGDLS and YYNGEE. CDR3 nucleotide sequence: TGTGCCAGCAGCAAACAGGGGGCGGCTAATGAAAAACTGTTTTTT. Translation: CASSKQGAANEKLFF.

The rearrangement uses TRBV11-3 and TRBJ1-4; TRBD1 matches at 10 bases. This CDR3 spans 16 amino acids. The V gene end was trimmed by 5 bases and the J gene end by 2 bases; junction bases not matched to a gene: 5. CDR1 is SGHNT and CDR2 is YENEEA in the germline V gene. CDR3 sequence reads: CASSPGQGRTNEKLFF. For the CDR3, the DNA is TGTGCCAGCAGCCCGGGACAGGGGAGGACTAATGAAAAACTGTTTTTT. Drawing the rest from reference TRBV11-3 and TRBJ1-4, the complete variable domain is EAGVVQSPRYKIIEKKQPVAFWCNPISGHNTLYWYLQNLGQGPELLIRYENEEAVDDSQLPKDRFSAERLKGVDSTLKIQPAELGDSAVYLCASSPGQGRTNEKLFFGSGTQLSVL.

This clonotype was seen only a few times. The chain links TRBV13 to TRBJ2-5; possibly TRBD2 for D (5 bases). The CDR3 totals 16 residues. The germline CDR1 and CDR2 sequences are PRHDT and FYEKMQ (reference sequence). V lost 0 bases and J lost 3, with 14 bases in between. In DNA, the CDR3 is TGTGCCAGCAGCTTAGGCCGGAGGTATGGAAAAGAGACCCAGTACTTC. It specifies CASSLGRRYGKETQYF.

This chain connects TRBV29-1 to TRBJ1-2; unclear D gene. The ends were cut back, 3 bases at V and 8 bases at J, with 13 bases in the middle. The germline CDR1 and CDR2 sequences are SQVTM and ANQGSEA. CDR3 length: 12 amino acids. This CDR3 is CSVEAPAEGYTF. The DNA of the CDR3 is TGCAGCGTTGAGGCCCCTGCGGAGGGCTACACCTTC.

The rearrangement joins TRBV20-1 to TRBJ2-3; 12 positions match TRBD2. J gave up 5 bases and V 7 bases, and 7 bases lay outside the gene matches. The germline gives CDR1 DFQATT, CDR2 SNEGSKA (reference sequence). The CDR3 loop spans 14 amino acids. The CDR3 reads CSVQTSGRGDTQYF. The CDR3 region has the DNA TGCAGTGTCCAGACTAGCGGGAGAGGAGATACGCAGTATTTT.

The V gene is TRBV12-3 or TRBV12-4, the J gene TRBJ1-4; 9 bases map to TRBD1. CDR3 size: 15 residues. The trim removed 4 bases at V and 7 bases at J, leaving 7 bases unmatched. CDR3 DNA: TGTGCCAGCAGTTCCCCGGGACAGGGCTTTGAAAAACTGTTTTTT. Its translation is CASSSPGQGFEKLFF.

There are a few counts of this clonotype. This rearrangement joins TRBV7-2 to TRBJ2-1, with 8 bases that match TRBD1. From germline, CDR1 is SGHTA and CDR2 FQGNSA. With V trimmed by 4 bases and J by 9 bases, 5 bases remained unmatched. CDR3 size: 13 residues. CDR3 in amino acids: CASSSDRGGEQFF. The CDR3 DNA follows: TGTGCCAGCAGCTCAGACAGGGGAGGTGAGCAGTTCTTC.

The V call is TRBV7-3, the J call TRBJ2-3, with 8 bases that match TRBD2. This CDR3 comprises 14 residues. The germline V gene encodes CDR1 SGHTA and CDR2 FQGTGA. V lost 8 bases, J lost 2 bases, and 6 bases stayed unmatched. CDR3 protein: CASALGLATDTQYF. The CDR3 DNA reads as TGTGCCAGCGCCTTAGGACTAGCCACAGATACGCAGTATTTT.

This chain connects TRBV29-1 to TRBJ2-5; 7 nucleotides align to TRBD1. Germline lookup yields CDR1 SQVTM and CDR2 ANQGSEA. Unmatched junction bases numbered 5, after V lost 4 bases and J lost 3 bases. The CDR3 length is 13 residues. CDR3 sequence reads: CSVGGGGEETQYF. The CDR3 DNA sequence: TGCAGCGTTGGAGGGGGCGGAGAAGAGACCCAGTACTTC.

In this sample, this clonotype turned up a few times. The chain recombines TRBV6-2 or TRBV6-3 with TRBJ2-7, with 9 bases identical to TRBD1. The CDR3 loop spans 17 amino acids. V was clipped by 2 bases and J by 3 bases; unmatched bases: 11. Looked up from germline, CDR1 is MNHEY and CDR2 is SVGEGT. CDR3 sequence (DNA): TGTGCCAGCAGTTACAATTTGTTTCGGGACAGGGACTACGAGCAGTACTTC. Protein product: CASSYNLFRDRDYEQYF.

CDR3 in amino acids: CASSRTPLSTDTQYF. The CDR3 DNA follows: TGTGCCAGCAGCCGGACTCCTTTGAGCACAGATACGCAGTATTTT. The chain is built from TRBV27 and TRBJ2-3; possible D gene TRBD2, 5 bases. Trimming shortened V by 6 bases and J by 0 bases, and 13 bases separated the two germline ends. Germline assignment: CDR1 MNHEY and CDR2 SMNVEV (reference sequence). This CDR3 contains 15 residues.

The chain has TRBV20-1 and TRBJ1-2, with D maybe TRBD1 (5 bases). The CDR3 spans 13 residues. Germline V CDR1 and CDR2: DFQATT, SNEGSKA (reference sequence). V was trimmed by 4 bases and J by 5 bases, leaving 14 bases between them. DNA for the CDR3: TGCAGTGCTACCAAGGGACTGCAATATGGCTACACCTTC. Its protein product is CSATKGLQYGYTF.

The chain has TRBV29-1 and TRBJ2-3, with 10 bases identical to TRBD2. V dropped 6 bases and J dropped 4; count of bases not matched to a gene: 4. Germline V gives CDR1 SQVTM, CDR2 ANQGSEA. The CDR3 runs 13 residues. CDR3 amino acids: CSVSSGSADTQYF. In DNA form, the CDR3 reads TGCAGCGTGTCTAGCGGGAGTGCAGATACGCAGTATTTT.

The chain couples TRBV7-9 to TRBJ1-6, with D perhaps TRBD1 (6 bases). This CDR3 is 13 amino acids long. CDR1 and CDR2 from the germline V gene are SEHNR and FQNEAQ (reference sequence). V was shortened by 4 bases and J by 6 bases, with 7 bases between the two germline ends. The CDR3 DNA follows: TGTGCCAGCAGCTCGGGGGCTAATTCACCCCTCCACTTT. The encoded protein is CASSSGANSPLHF.

The J gene is TRBJ1-5, the V gene TRBV28; a weak D match, TRBD1 (5 bases). The CDR3 has 15 residues. Per the germline V gene, CDR1 is MDHEN and CDR2 is SYDVKM. V lost 5 bases, J lost 6 bases, and 17 bases lay in between. The CDR3: CASSSGALNGQPQHF. In DNA form, the CDR3 reads TGTGCCAGCAGTAGCGGGGCCCTTAACGGTCAGCCCCAGCATTTT.